Listed below are T cell receptor beta chains from one sample, sequenced in a study of control samples from healthy donors and cancer patients. Profiled with immunoSEQ multiplex PCR; TCRdb holds only in-frame clones, not every one. The table shows fewer than 20,000 clones, with around 84% occurring only once. Source material: PBMCs. The receptors were sampled from a woman in her seventies with colorectal cancer. The CDR3 runs from the conserved cysteine through the conserved F or W. D genes are given only for firm matches. Clone size, where shown, is once, few, many, or a class for clones that have expanded.

>TRBJ1-5|NA|TRBV4-2|NA
TGTGCCAGCAGCCAAAACGGCAATCAGCCCCAGCATTTT
CASSQNGNQPQHF
>TRBJ2-2|NA|TRBV2|TRBD2
TGTGCCAGCGGTGTTGCGGGAGCGGTCGGGGAGCTGTTTTTT
CASGVAGAVGELFF
>TRBJ1-2|NA|TRBV29-1|NA
TGCAGCGTTGAAGTCCTACCGGGACTTAACTATGGCTACACCTTC
CSVEVLPGLNYGYTF
>TRBJ2-3|NA|TRBV11-2|TRBD2
TGTGCCAGCAGCCCTCCCGGACTAGCGGGGGGTTATACGCAGTATTTT
CASSPPGLAGGYTQYF
>TRBJ1-2|NA|TRBV7-8|NA
TGTGCCAGCAGCTTAAGGCAGGGGGGCTACACCTTC
CASSLRQGGYTF
>TRBJ2-3|NA|TRBV18|TRBD1
TGTGCCAGCTCACCACCCGCAGGGGGCGCGATGGATACGCAGTATTTT
CASSPPAGGAMDTQYF
>TRBJ2-5|NA|TRBV28|NA
TGTGCCACCCGGGGGTATGAGACCCAGTACTTC
CATRGYETQYF
>TRBJ1-2|NA|TRBV6-2/TRBV6-3|TRBD1
TGTGCCAGCAGTGCTCCGGGACAGCGCTACACCTTC
CASSAPGQRYTF
>TRBJ1-1|NA|TRBV4-3|NA
TGCGCCAGCAGCCAAGATCGTGCGGGGGAAGCTTTCTTT
CASSQDRAGEAFF
>TRBJ2-5|NA|TRBV7-2|NA
TGTGCCAGCAGCTTAAAGGCCTCGGGTGGGACCCAGTACTTC
CASSLKASGGTQYF
>TRBJ2-7|few|TRBV19|NA
TGTGCCAGTAGTCCCGGGACGACCGGCGAGCAGTACTTC
CASSPGTTGEQYF
>TRBJ2-5|NA|TRBV6-5|NA
TGTGCCAGCAGTTACGGAGCAGGCGGCCAAGAGACCCAGTACTTC
CASSYGAGGQETQYF
>TRBJ1-1|NA|TRBV7-2|NA
TGTGCCAGCAGCCCCCGCTCGGGGAACACTGAAGCTTTCTTT
CASSPRSGNTEAFF
>TRBJ1-2|NA|TRBV6-5|TRBD1
TGTGCCAGCAGCTTGGACAGGGGGAAAAGAAATGGCTACACCTTC
CASSLDRGKRNGYTF
>TRBJ1-2|NA|TRBV12-5|TRBD1
TGTGCTAGTGGTCACGGACAGGGAGGCTACACCTTC
CASGHGQGGYTF
>TRBJ2-3|NA|TRBV7-2|NA
TGTGCCAGTATAAAGGAATCTAGCACAGATACGCAGTATTTT
CASIKESSTDTQYF
>TRBJ2-5|NA|TRBV7-9|NA
TGTGCCAGCAGCTGGACAGCAGAGACCCAGTACTTC
CASSWTAETQYF
>TRBJ2-1|NA|TRBV10-1|TRBD1
TGCGCCAGCAGCCCCGGGACAGGGAGTAAAAAAGTGGATGAGCAGTTCTTC
CASSPGTGSKKVDEQFF
>TRBJ2-3|NA|TRBV27|NA
TGTGCCAGCAGTTTCCTATACATGAGGGAGGATAACACAGATACGCAGTATTTT
CASSFLYMREDNTDTQYF
>TRBJ2-6|NA|TRBV19|NA
TGTGCCAGTAGTATATCGGTGGAAGTTGCTGGGGCCAACGTCCTGACTTTC
CASSISVEVAGANVLTF
>TRBJ2-3|NA|TRBV18|NA
TGTGCCAGCTCACCCCTCAAGAGCGGAGGGCCCTCTAGAGATACGCAGTATTTT
CASSPLKSGGPSRDTQYF
>TRBJ1-4|NA|TRBV15|NA
TGTGCCACCAGCAGGGCTCCGCGTGTGGAGGATAATGAAAAACTGTTTTTT
CATSRAPRVEDNEKLFF
>TRBJ1-3|NA|TRBV25-1|NA
TGTGCCAGCAGCCTTCCGGACAGCCCGTCTGGAAACACCATATATTTT
CASSLPDSPSGNTIYF
>TRBJ2-4|NA|TRBV5-1|NA
TGCGCCAGCAGCTTGGTGCAGGGAGACGCCAAAAACATTCAGTACTTC
CASSLVQGDAKNIQYF
>TRBJ1-4|NA|TRBV4-1|TRBD1
TGCGCCAGCAGCCGATTCGGGACAGGGATCGGGGAAAAACTGTTTTTT
CASSRFGTGIGEKLFF
>TRBJ2-7|once|TRBV14|TRBD2
TGTGCCAGCAGCCACCTGGGACTAGCGCGAGACTCCTACGAGCAGTACTTC
CASSHLGLARDSYEQYF
>TRBJ2-3|NA|TRBV6-2/TRBV6-3|TRBD2
TGTGCCAGCAGTTACCCCCTTCGGACTAGCGGGAGCTCAGATACGCAGTATTTT
CASSYPLRTSGSSDTQYF
>TRBJ2-2|NA|TRBV10-1|TRBD2
TGCGCCAGCATGGGGGGGGTGAACACCGGGGAGCTGTTTTTT
CASMGGVNTGELFF
>TRBJ2-7|NA|TRBV5-1|TRBD1
TGCGCCAGCAGCTTGGGAACAGGGGGATTTTACGAGCAGTACTTC
CASSLGTGGFYEQYF
>TRBJ2-5|NA|TRBV7-3|TRBD1
TGTGCCAGCAGCTTAAGGGGGGACAGGGGTGAGACCCAGTACTTC
CASSLRGDRGETQYF